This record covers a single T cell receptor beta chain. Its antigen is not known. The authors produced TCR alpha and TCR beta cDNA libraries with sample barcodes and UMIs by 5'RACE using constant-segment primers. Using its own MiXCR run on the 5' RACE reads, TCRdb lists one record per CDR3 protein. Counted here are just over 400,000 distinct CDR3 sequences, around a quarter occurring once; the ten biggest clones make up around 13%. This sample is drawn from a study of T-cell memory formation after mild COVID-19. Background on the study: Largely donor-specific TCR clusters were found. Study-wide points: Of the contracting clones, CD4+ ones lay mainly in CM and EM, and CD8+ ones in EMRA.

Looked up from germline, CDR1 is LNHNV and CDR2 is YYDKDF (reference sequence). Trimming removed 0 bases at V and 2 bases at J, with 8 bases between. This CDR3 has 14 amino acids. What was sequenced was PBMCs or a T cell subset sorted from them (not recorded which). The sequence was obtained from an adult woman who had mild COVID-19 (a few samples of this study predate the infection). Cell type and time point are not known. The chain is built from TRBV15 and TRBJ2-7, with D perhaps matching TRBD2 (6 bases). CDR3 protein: CATSRESGAYEQYF. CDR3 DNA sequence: TGTGCCACCAGCAGAGAATCGGGGGCCTACGAGCAGTACTTC. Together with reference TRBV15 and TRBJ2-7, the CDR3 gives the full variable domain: DAMVIQNPRYQVTQFGKPVTLSCSQTLNHNVMYWYQQKSSQAPKLLFHYYDKDFNNEADTPDNFQSRRPNTSFCFLDIRSPGLGDTAMYLCATSRESGAYEQYFGPGTRLTVT.